The sample holds many counts of the clone carrying this T cell receptor beta chain. Its specificity is unknown. This specimen belongs to a study of early T cells in non-severe SARS-CoV-2 infection. Whole-study context: Chains from this unsorted whole-blood bulk RNA could not be paired. Regarding the study as a whole: Comparison of clonotypes with VDJdb favored anti-spike CD8 responses while missing private and CD4 specificities.

Germline V lookup: CDR1 SQVTM, CDR2 ANQGSEA. There are 12 residues in the CDR3. The J segment lost 7 bases and the V segment lost 4 bases, leaving 6 bases of the junction unmatched. The protocol attached unique molecular identifiers to individual cDNA molecules. TCRdb redid the calling of the 5' RACE reads with MiXCR, one entry per CDR3 protein. The profile shows approximately 98,000 distinct CDR3 sequences, about 12% of them singletons. Sequenced: whole blood. This chain links TRBV29-1 with TRBJ2-7; TRBD2 matches 8 bases. This clonotype originated in an adult who was a healthcare worker with PCR-confirmed SARS-CoV-2 infection or an uninfected control (not recorded which). The CDR3 is CSVGGGRTEQYF. CDR3 bases: TGCAGCGTTGGAGGCGGGAGGACGGAGCAGTACTTC.